The rows below give T cell receptor beta chains drawn from one sample of a study of T cell responses to AZD1222 COVID-19 vaccine. TCRdb's table, derived via immunoSEQ multiplex PCR, lists solely in-frame clones and lacks some. The repertoire holds approximately 140,000 clones, with about nine tenths as singletons. Sequencing was performed on peripheral blood, taken 28 days after the second AZD1222 dose. These receptors all come from an adult who received the AZD1222 COVID-19 vaccine. CDR3s include the opening cysteine and the closing phenylalanine or tryptophan. A D gene is named only where the DNA matches it firmly. Size tells how often a clone was seen (once, few, many) or the class of an expanded clone, and some rows leave it out.

J gene: TRBJ2-6; D gene: NA; V gene: TRBV5-1; clone size: NA; CDR3 protein: CASSLGQLSGANVLTF; CDR3 DNA: TGCGCCAGCAGCTTGGGACAGCTCTCTGGGGCCAACGTCCTGACTTTC
J gene: TRBJ2-2; D gene: NA; V gene: TRBV7-2; clone size: NA; CDR3 protein: CASSLPRLGELFF; CDR3 DNA: TGTGCCAGCAGCCTCCCCCGACTCGGGGAGCTGTTTTTT
J gene: TRBJ1-3; D gene: NA; V gene: TRBV18; clone size: once; CDR3 protein: CASSSTGNGNTIYF; CDR3 DNA: TGTGCCAGCTCGTCAACAGGGAATGGAAACACCATATATTTT
J gene: TRBJ1-3; D gene: TRBD1; V gene: TRBV7-2; clone size: NA; CDR3 protein: CASSLFQGARGNTIYF; CDR3 DNA: TGTGCCAGCAGCCTTTTCCAGGGGGCGCGGGGAAACACCATATATTTT
J gene: TRBJ1-4; D gene: TRBD1; V gene: TRBV7-9; clone size: NA; CDR3 protein: CASSQDRNINEKLFF; CDR3 DNA: TGTGCCAGCAGCCAGGACAGGAACATTAATGAAAAACTGTTTTTT
J gene: TRBJ2-3; D gene: NA; V gene: TRBV3-1/TRBV3-2; clone size: NA; CDR3 protein: CASSQVHEITDTQYF; CDR3 DNA: TGTGCCAGCAGCCAAGTTCACGAGATCACAGATACGCAGTATTTT
J gene: TRBJ1-5; D gene: TRBD1; V gene: TRBV30; clone size: NA; CDR3 protein: CAFSGQGGNQPQHF; CDR3 DNA: TGTGCCTTTTCGGGACAGGGGGGCAATCAGCCCCAGCATTTT
J gene: TRBJ2-7; D gene: NA; V gene: TRBV6-5; clone size: NA; CDR3 protein: CASKVFFYEQYF; CDR3 DNA: TGTGCCAGCAAGGTTTTTTTCTACGAGCAGTACTTC
J gene: TRBJ1-2; D gene: TRBD1; V gene: TRBV6-6; clone size: medium-sized; CDR3 protein: CASSSRTGGLYGYTF; CDR3 DNA: TGTGCCAGCAGTTCCCGGACAGGGGGGCTTTATGGCTACACCTTC
J gene: TRBJ1-6; D gene: NA; V gene: TRBV5-1; clone size: NA; CDR3 protein: CASSSAGLRDNSPLHF; CDR3 DNA: TGCGCCAGCAGCTCGGCAGGGTTGAGGGATAATTCACCCCTCCACTTT
J gene: TRBJ1-2; D gene: NA; V gene: TRBV18; clone size: NA; CDR3 protein: CASSAGRDEGFRYTF; CDR3 DNA: TGTGCCAGCTCAGCCGGGCGGGATGAGGGGTTTCGCTACACCTTC